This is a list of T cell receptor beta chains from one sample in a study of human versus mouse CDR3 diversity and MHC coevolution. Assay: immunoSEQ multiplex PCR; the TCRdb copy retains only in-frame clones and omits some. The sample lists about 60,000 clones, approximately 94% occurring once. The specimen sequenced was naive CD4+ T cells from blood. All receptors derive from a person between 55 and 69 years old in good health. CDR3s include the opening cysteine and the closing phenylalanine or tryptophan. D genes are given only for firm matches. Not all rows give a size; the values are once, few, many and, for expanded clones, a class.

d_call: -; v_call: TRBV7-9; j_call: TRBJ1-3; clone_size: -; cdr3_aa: CASSSLTVGNTIYF; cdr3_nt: TGTGCCAGCAGCTCTTTGACAGTTGGAAACACCATATATTTT
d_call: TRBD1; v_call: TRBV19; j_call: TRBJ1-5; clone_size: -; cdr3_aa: CASWDRGRGNQPQHF; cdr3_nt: TGTGCCAGTTGGGACAGGGGGCGAGGCAATCAGCCCCAGCATTTT
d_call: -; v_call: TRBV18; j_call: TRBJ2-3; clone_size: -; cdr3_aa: CASSNIGEVTDTQYF; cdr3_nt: TGTGCCAGCTCTAACATTGGGGAGGTCACAGATACGCAGTATTTT
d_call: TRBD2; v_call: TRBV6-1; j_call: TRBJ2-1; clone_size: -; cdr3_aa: CASSESRPSGYNEQFF; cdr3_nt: TGTGCCAGCAGTGAAAGCCGGCCTAGCGGGTACAATGAGCAGTTCTTC
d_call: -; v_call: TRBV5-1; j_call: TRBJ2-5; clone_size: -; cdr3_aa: CASSSPAASPSGETQYF; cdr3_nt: TGCGCCAGCAGCTCCCCTGCCGCCTCGCCGAGCGGGGAGACCCAGTACTTC
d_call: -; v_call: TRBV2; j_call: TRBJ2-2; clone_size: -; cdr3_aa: CASSVSGPNTGELFF; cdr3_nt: TGTGCCAGCAGTGTCAGCGGTCCGAACACCGGGGAGCTGTTTTTT
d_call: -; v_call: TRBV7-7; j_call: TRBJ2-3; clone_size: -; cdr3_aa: CASSPSDSTDTQYF; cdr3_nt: TGTGCCAGCAGCCCCTCGGACAGTACAGATACGCAGTATTTT
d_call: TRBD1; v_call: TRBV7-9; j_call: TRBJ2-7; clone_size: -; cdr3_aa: CASSLDRGYEQYF; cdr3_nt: TGTGCCAGCAGCTTAGACAGGGGCTACGAGCAGTACTTC
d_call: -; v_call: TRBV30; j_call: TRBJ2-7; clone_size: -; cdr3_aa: CAWSVHQGKISYEQYF; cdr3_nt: TGTGCCTGGAGTGTACACCAGGGAAAAATCTCCTACGAGCAGTACTTC
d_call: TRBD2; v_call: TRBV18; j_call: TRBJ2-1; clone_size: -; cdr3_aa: CASSTVLAGGGNEQFF; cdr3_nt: TGTGCCAGCTCAACCGTACTAGCGGGAGGGGGCAATGAGCAGTTCTTC
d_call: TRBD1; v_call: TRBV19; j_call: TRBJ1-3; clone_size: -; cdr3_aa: CASMETGGATGNTIYF; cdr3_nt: TGTGCCAGTATGGAGACAGGGGGCGCCACAGGAAACACCATATATTTT
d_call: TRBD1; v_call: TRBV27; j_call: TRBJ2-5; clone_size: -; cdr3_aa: CASSSPAGQGQETQYF; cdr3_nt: TGTGCCAGCAGTTCCCCCGCCGGACAGGGCCAAGAGACCCAGTACTTC
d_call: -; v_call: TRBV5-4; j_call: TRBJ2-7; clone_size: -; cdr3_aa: CASSSTGEQYF; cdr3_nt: TGTGCCAGCAGCTCCACCGGCGAGCAGTACTTC
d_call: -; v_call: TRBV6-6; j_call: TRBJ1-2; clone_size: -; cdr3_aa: CASSYSGPATEYGYTF; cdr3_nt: TGTGCCAGCAGTTACTCGGGCCCTGCGACAGAATATGGCTACACCTTC
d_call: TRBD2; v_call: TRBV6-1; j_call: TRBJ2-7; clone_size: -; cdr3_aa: CASRMASGDYEQYF; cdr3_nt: TGTGCCAGCAGGATGGCTAGCGGGGACTACGAGCAGTACTTC
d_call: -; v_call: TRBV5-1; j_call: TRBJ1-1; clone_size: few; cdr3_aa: CASSLQMGGPNTEAFF; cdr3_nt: TGCGCCAGCAGCTTGCAAATGGGGGGTCCGAACACTGAAGCTTTCTTT
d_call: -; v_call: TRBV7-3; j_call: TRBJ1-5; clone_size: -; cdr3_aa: CASSFDRSQPQHF; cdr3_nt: TGTGCCAGCAGCTTTGACAGGTCGCAGCCCCAGCATTTT
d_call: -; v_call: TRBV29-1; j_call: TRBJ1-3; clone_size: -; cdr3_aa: CSADSDGNTIYF; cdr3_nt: TGCAGCGCCGACAGCGATGGAAACACCATATATTTT
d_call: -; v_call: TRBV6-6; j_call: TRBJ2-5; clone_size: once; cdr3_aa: CASSERSRETQYF; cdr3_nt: TGTGCCAGCTCCGAGCGGAGTCGGGAGACCCAGTACTTC
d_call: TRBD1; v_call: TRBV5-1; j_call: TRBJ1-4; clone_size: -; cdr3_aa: CASSVDRGLEKLFF; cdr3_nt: TGCGCCAGCAGCGTCGACAGGGGTCTCGAAAAACTGTTTTTT
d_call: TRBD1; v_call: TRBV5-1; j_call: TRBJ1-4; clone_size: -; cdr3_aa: CASSVDRGQEKLFF; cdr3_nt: TGCGCCAGCAGCGTGGACAGGGGGCAGGAAAAACTGTTTTTT
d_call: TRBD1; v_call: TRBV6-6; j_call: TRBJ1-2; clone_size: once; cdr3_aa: CASSYPSDRGDYGYTF; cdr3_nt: TGTGCCAGCAGTTACCCATCGGACAGGGGGGACTATGGCTACACCTTC
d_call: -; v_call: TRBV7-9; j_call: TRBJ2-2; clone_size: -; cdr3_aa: CASSWASNTGELFF; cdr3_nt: TGTGCCAGCAGTTGGGCCTCGAACACCGGGGAGCTGTTTTTT
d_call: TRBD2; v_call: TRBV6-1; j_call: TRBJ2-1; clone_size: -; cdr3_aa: CASSAPGTTKVYNEQFF; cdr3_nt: TGTGCCAGCAGTGCCCCCGGGACTACCAAGGTGTACAATGAGCAGTTCTTC
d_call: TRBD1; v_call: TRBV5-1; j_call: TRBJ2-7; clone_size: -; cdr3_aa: CASSLSVTGGYEQYF; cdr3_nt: TGCGCCAGCAGCTTGTCGGTGACAGGGGGCTACGAGCAGTACTTC
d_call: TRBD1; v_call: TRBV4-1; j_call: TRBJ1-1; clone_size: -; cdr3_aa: CASSNTGTGWRNTEAFF; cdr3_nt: TGCGCCAGCAGCAATACCGGGACAGGGTGGAGGAACACTGAAGCTTTCTTT
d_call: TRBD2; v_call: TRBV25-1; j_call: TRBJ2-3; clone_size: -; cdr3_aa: CASSEPGLAGASTDTQYF; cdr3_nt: TGTGCCAGCAGTGAACCGGGACTAGCGGGAGCTAGCACAGATACGCAGTATTTT
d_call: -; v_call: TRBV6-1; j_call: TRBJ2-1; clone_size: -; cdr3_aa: CASGRYLDEQFF; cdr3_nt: TGTGCCAGCGGGCGCTATCTGGATGAGCAGTTCTTC
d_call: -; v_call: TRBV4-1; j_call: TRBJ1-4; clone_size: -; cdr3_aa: CASSRSGIEGDEKLFF; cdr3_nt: TGCGCCAGCAGCCGTTCAGGGATTGAAGGGGATGAAAAACTGTTTTTT
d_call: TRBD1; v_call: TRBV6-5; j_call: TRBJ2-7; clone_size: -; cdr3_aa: CASSYRDRGNYEQYF; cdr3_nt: TGTGCCAGCAGTTACCGGGACAGGGGTAACTACGAGCAGTACTTC
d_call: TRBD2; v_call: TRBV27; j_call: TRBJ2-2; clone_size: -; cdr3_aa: CASRRLAGVLNTGELFF; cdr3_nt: TGTGCCAGCAGGAGGCTAGCGGGAGTACTGAACACCGGGGAGCTGTTTTTT
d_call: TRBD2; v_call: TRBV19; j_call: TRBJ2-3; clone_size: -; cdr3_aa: CASSHLQGGGTDTQYF; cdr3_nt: TGTGCCAGTAGTCATCTTCAGGGAGGGGGCACAGATACGCAGTATTTT
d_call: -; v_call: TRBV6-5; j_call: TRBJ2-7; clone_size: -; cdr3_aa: CASRRGGWGVYEQYF; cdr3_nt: TGTGCCAGCAGACGCGGTGGGTGGGGGGTCTACGAGCAGTACTTC
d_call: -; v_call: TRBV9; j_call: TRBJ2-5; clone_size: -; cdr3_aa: CASSVSADQETQYF; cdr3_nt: TGTGCCAGCAGCGTATCGGCGGATCAAGAGACCCAGTACTTC
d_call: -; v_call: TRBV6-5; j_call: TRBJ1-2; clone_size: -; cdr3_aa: CASSPDSNGYTF; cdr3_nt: TGTGCCAGCAGTCCCGATTCTAACGGCTACACCTTC
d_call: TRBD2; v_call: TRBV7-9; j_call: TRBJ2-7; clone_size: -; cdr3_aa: CASSNTGLAGGYEQYF; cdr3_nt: TGTGCCAGCAGCAATACTGGGCTAGCGGGAGGCTACGAGCAGTACTTC
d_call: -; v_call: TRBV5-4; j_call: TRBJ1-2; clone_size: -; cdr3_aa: CASSLSGFGYGYTF; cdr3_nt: TGTGCCAGCAGCTTGTCAGGGTTCGGCTATGGCTACACCTTC
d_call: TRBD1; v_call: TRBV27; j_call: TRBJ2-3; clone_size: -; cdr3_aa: CASSLFGQGASTDTQYF; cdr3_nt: TGTGCCAGCAGTTTATTTGGACAGGGTGCTAGCACAGATACGCAGTATTTT
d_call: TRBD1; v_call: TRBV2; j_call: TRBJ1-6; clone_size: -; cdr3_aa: CATGQDSGSPLHF; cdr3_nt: TGTGCCACGGGACAGGACTCGGGATCACCCCTCCACTTT
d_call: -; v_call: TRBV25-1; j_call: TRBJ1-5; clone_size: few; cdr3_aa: CASSQEHQPQHF; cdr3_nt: TGTGCCAGCAGCCAGGAACATCAGCCCCAGCATTTT
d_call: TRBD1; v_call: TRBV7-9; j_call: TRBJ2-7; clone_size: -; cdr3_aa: CPLTGGPTGDAYEQYF; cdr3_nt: TGCCCCTTAACAGGGGGTCCGACAGGGGACGCCTACGAGCAGTACTTC
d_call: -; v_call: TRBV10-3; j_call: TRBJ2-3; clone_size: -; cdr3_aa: CATNLGGPDSDTQYF; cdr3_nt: TGTGCCACCAACCTGGGGGGGCCCGACTCAGATACGCAGTATTTT
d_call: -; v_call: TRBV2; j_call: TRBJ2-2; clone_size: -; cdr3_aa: CASGAQGAGELFF; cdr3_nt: TGTGCCAGCGGGGCCCAGGGCGCCGGGGAGCTGTTTTTT
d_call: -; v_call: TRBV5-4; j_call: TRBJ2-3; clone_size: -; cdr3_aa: CASSPRGSDTQYF; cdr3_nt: TGTGCCAGCAGCCCAAGGGGTTCAGATACGCAGTATTTT
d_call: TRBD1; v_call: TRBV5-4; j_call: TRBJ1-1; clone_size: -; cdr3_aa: CASSLITGVRDTEAFF; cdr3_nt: TGTGCCAGCAGCTTGATAACAGGGGTTAGAGACACTGAAGCTTTCTTT
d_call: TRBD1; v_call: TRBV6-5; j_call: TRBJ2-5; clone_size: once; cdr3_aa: CASSPQGAGQETQYF; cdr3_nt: TGTGCCAGCAGCCCCCAGGGGGCGGGCCAAGAGACCCAGTACTTC
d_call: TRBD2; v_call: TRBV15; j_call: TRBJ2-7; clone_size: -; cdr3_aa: CATSRGGGSNEQYF; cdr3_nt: TGTGCCACCAGCAGAGGGGGCGGGAGTAACGAGCAGTACTTC
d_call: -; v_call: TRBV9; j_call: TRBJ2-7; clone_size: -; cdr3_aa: CASSVAGVLGDEQYF; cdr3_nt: TGTGCCAGCAGCGTAGCGGGGGTCCTCGGCGACGAGCAGTACTTC
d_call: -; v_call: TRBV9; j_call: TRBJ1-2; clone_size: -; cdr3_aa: CASSRRSPTDYYGYTF; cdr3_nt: TGTGCCAGCAGCCGTAGATCCCCAACAGATTACTATGGCTACACCTTC
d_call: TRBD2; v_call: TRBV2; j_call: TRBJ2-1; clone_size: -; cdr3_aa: CASRKGLADNNEQFF; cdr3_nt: TGTGCCAGCAGGAAGGGACTAGCGGACAACAATGAGCAGTTCTTC
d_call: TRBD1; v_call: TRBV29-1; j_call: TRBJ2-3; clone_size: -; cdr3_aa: CSVVGPGGMSDTQYF; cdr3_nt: TGCAGCGTTGTTGGTCCAGGGGGCATGTCAGATACGCAGTATTTT
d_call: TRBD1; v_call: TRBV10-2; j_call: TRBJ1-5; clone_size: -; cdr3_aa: CASQGGQSNQPQHF; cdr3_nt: TGCGCCAGCCAAGGGGGACAGAGCAATCAGCCCCAGCATTTT
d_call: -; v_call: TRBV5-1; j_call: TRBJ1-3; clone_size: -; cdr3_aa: CASSLDLSLSGNTIYF; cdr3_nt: TGCGCCAGCAGCTTGGATCTTTCTCTCTCTGGAAACACCATATATTTT
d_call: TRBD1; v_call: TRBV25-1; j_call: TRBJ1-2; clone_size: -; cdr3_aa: CASSGTGAFYGYTF; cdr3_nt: TGTGCCAGCAGTGGGACAGGGGCGTTCTATGGCTACACCTTC
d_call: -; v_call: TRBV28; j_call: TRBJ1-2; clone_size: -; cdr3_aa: CASRGEVTQNYGYTF; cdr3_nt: TGTGCCAGCAGAGGTGAGGTCACTCAAAACTATGGCTACACCTTC
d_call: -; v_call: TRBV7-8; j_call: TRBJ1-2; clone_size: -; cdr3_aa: CASSLAQGTGGYTF; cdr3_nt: TGTGCCAGCAGCTTAGCACAGGGCACGGGAGGCTACACCTTC
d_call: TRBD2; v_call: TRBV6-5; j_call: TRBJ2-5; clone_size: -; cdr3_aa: CASSQSGRAATQYF; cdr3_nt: TGTGCCAGCAGTCAGAGCGGGAGGGCCGCCACCCAGTACTTC
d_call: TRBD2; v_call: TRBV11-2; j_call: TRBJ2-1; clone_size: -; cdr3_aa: CASSLDGLAYNEQFF; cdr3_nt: TGTGCCAGCAGCTTAGATGGACTAGCCTACAATGAGCAGTTCTTC
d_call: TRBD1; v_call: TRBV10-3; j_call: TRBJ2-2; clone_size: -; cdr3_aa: CATGDRGNGGELFF; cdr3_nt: TGTGCCACAGGGGACAGGGGGAACGGCGGGGAGCTGTTTTTT
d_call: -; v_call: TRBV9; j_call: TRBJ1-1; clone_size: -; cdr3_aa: CASSPRSSPGMNTEAFF; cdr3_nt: TGTGCCAGCAGCCCCCGAAGCTCCCCAGGCATGAACACTGAAGCTTTCTTT